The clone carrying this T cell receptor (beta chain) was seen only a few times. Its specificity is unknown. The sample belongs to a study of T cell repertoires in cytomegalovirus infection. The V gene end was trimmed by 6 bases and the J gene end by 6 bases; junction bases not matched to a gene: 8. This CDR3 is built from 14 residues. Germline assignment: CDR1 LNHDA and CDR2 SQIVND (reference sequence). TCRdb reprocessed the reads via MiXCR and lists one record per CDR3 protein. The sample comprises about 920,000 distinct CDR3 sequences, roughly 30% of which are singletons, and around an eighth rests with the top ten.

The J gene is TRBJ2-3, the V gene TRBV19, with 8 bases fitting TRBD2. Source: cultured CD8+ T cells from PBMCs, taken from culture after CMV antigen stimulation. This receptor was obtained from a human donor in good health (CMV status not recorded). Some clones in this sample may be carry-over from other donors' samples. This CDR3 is CASRTSVSGDTQYF. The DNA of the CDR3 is TGTGCCAGTAGGACTAGCGTTTCCGGGGATACGCAGTATTTT.